This T cell receptor beta chain originates from a study of beta chain features in type 1 diabetes. Study background: Healthy donors and patients had similar age, gender and cell yields.

Germline V gives CDR1 PRHDT, CDR2 FYEKMQ (reference sequence). The junction had 7 bases not matched to a gene; V was cut back by 5 bases and J by 4 bases. This CDR3 spans 14 amino acids. Every isolated RNA sample was fully reverse transcribed, so sequencing captured expressed TCRB transcripts. Some clones are missing from TCRdb's copy, which holds only in-frame ones; the method was immunoSEQ multiplex PCR. The sample contains about 400,000 clones, over 9.5% of which appear only once. This clone was observed a few times. The chain links TRBV13 to TRBJ2-7; 8 nucleotides agree with TRBD2. The source is a man aged 18-30 years in good health. Sequencing was done on a sample of naive CD4+ T cells from blood. The chain's CDR3 is CASSPGTRGYEQYF. CDR3 in DNA: TGTGCCAGCAGCCCCGGGACTAGGGGGTACGAGCAGTACTTC.